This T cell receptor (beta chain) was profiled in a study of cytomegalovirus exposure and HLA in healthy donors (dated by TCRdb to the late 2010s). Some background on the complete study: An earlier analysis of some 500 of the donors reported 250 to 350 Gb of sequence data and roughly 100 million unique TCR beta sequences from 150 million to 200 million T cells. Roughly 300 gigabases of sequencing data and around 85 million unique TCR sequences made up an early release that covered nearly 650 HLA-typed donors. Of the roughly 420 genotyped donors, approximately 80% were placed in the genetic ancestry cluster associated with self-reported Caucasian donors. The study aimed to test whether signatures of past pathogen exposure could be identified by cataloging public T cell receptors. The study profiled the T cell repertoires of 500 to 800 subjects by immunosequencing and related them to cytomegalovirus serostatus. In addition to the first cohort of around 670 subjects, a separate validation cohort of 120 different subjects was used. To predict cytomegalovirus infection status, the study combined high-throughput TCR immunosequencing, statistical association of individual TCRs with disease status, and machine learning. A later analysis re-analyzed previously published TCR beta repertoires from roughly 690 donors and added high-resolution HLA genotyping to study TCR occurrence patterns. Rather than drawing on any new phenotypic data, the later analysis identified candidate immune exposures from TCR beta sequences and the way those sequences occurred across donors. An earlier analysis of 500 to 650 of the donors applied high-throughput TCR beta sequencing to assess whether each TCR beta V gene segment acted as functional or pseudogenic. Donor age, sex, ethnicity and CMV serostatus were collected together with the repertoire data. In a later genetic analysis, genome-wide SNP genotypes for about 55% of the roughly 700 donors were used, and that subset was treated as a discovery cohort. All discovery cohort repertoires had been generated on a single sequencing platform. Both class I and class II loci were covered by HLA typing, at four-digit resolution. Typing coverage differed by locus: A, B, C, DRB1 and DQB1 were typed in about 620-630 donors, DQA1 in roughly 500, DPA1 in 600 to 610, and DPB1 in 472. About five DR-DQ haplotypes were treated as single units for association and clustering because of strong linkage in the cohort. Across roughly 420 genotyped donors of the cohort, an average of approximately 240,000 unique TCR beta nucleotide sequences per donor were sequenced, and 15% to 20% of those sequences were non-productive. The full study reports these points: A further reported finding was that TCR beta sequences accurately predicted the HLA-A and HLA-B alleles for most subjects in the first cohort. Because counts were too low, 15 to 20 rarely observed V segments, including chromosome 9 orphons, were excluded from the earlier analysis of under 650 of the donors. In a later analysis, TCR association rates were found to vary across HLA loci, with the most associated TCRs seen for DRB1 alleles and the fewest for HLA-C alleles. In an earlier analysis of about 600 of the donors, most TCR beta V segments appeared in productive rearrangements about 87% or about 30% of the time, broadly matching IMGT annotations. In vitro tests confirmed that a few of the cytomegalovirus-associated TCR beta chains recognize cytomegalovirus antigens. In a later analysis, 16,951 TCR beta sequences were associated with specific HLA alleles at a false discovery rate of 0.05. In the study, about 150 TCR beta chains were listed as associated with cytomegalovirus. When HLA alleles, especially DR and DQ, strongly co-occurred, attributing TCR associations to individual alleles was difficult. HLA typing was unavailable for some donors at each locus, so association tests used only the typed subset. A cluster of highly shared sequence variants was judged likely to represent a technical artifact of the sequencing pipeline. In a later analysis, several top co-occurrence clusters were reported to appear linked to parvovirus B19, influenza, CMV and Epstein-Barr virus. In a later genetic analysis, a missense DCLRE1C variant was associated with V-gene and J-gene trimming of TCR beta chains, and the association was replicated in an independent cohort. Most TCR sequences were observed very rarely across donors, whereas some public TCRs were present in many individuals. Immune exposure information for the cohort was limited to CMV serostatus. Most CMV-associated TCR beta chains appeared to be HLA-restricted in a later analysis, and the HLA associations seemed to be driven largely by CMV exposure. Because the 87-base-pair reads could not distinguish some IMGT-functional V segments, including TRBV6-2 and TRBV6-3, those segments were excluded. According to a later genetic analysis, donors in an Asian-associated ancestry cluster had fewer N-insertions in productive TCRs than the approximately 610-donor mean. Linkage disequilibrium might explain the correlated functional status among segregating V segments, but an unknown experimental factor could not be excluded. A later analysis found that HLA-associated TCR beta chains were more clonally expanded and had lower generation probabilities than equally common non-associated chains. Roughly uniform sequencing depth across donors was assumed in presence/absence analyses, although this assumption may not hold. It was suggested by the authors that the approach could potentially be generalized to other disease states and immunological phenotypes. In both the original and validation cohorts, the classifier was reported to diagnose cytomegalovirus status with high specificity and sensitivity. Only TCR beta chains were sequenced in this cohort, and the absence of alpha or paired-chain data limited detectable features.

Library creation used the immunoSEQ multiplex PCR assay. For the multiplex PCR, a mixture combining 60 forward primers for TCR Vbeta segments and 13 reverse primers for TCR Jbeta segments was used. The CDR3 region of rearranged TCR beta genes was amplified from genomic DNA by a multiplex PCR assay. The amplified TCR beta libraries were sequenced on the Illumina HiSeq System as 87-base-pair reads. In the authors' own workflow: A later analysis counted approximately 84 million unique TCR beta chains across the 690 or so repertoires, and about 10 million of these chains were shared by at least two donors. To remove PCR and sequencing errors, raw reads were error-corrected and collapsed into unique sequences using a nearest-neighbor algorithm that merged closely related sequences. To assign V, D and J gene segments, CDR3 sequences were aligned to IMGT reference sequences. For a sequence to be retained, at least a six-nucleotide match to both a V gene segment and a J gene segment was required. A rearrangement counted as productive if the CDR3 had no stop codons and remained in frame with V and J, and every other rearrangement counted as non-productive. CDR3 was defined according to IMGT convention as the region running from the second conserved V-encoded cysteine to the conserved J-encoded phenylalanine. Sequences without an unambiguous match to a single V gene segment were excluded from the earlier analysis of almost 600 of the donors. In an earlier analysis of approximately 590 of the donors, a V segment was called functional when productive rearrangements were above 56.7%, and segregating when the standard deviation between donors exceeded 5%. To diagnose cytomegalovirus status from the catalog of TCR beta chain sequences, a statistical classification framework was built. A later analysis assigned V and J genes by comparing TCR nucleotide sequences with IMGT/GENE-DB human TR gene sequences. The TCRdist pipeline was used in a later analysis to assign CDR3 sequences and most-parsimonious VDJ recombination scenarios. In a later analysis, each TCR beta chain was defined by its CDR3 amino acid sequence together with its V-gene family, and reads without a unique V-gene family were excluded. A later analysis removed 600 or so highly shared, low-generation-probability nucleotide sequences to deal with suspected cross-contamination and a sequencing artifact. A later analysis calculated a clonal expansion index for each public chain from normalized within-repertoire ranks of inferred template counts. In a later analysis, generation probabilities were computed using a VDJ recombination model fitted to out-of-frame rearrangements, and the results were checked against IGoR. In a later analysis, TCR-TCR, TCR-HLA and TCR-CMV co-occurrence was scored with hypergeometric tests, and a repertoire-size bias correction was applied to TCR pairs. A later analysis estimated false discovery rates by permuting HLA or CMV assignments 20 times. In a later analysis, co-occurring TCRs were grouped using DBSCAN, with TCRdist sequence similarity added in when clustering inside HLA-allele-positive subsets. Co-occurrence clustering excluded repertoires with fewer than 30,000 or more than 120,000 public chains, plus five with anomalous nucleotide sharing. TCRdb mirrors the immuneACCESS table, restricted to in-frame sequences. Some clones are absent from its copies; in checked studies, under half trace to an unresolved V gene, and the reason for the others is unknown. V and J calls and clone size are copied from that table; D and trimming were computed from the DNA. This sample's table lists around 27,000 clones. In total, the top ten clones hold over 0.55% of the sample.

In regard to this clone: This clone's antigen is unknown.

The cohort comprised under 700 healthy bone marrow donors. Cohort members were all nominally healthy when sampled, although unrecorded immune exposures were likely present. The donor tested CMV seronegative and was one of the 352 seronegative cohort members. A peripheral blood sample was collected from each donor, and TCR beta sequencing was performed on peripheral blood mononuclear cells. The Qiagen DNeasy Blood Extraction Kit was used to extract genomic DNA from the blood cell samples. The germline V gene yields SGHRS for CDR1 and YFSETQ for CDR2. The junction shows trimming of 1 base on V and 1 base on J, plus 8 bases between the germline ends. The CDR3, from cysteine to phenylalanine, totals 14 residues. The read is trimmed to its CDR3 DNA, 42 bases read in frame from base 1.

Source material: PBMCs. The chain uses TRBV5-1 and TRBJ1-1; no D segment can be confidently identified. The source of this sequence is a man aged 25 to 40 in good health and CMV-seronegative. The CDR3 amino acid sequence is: CASSLTGRNTEAFF. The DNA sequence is TGCGCCAGCAGCTTGACGGGGAGGAACACTGAAGCTTTCTTT.